Below, one T cell receptor beta chain is given with its context. This clone was seen more than once but under ten times. This receptor's antigen is unknown. Base-call qualities are not available, and no considerably larger clone is one nucleotide away. The immunoSEQ Assay, which uses bias-controlled multiplex PCR amplification of genomic DNA, was used to profile TCRbeta CDR3 regions. In the original analysis: The absolute abundance of each unique TCRbeta CDR3 region was quantified after sequences were collapsed and filtered. Differential abundance was tested with a binomial (Fisher-equivalent) model and with a beta-binomial model adding time-dependent variance fitted from healthy donors. Any clone with fewer than 5 combined templates was excluded, and a clone was called differentially abundant if its Benjamini-Hochberg FDR was below 0.01. In the beta-binomial model, variance was expressed as a function of the total template count across the two samples, in the form v = (b*log(k)+a)^2. TCRdb obtained this table from immuneACCESS and retained in-frame rearrangements with V and J assigned. These tables miss some clones; where compared with another copy, unresolved V genes account for less than half of the shortfall, and the remainder is unexplained. V and J calls and clone size come straight from that table; D and trimming were deduced from the DNA. In this sample the table shows tens of thousands of clones, around 83% of which occur a single time. In total, the top ten clones hold 19% of the sample.

The sample comes from a study of identifying expanded T cells in peripheral blood (dated by TCRdb to about 2019). Study-level background: Technical replicates were generated by sequencing separate aliquots of the same genomic DNA pool, and four replicates were compared pairwise. Paper-wide results and their limitations: Between technical replicates the binomial model flagged 0.9 to 1.5 differentially abundant clones, whereas over roughly 2 weeks the binomial model flagged about 15 and over approximately 4 weeks approximately 20. For all healthy donors, the variance in clone template counts between approximately two-week samples rose significantly as total template count increased. Across all healthy-donor time intervals, the beta-binomial model significantly lowered both the number of clones called differentially abundant and the false-positive rate. It was expected by the authors that biological variance in healthy repertoires might increase further over much longer intervals, such as months to years.

V has 3 bases trimmed and J has 2 bases trimmed; junction bases matching no gene number 4. From the cysteine up to the phenylalanine, the CDR3 has a length of 14 residues. Only the CDR3 part of the read is kept: 42 bases, read in frame from the first base. Taken from the germline V gene, the CDR1 and CDR2 loops are SGHVS and FQNEAQ. No immune events, such as infections, were documented for the healthy donors during the collection period. To calibrate time-dependent variance in a beta-binomial model of T-cell clone differential abundance, blood repertoires from healthy donors were used as a training cohort. The training cohort included about ten healthy donors, of whom 3 were female and 7 were male. The donors were between roughly 25 and 70 years old, with an average age of 43 years. Whole blood, obtained from a commercial supplier, was collected from each healthy donor at three time points spaced around two weeks apart. For immunosequencing, genomic DNA was extracted from unsorted whole blood.

The receptor comes from a person between 18 and 69 years old in good health. The chain employs TRBV7-8 and TRBJ2-7; TRBD2 matches 7 bases in the middle. Sequenced: blood. Read as DNA, the sequence is TGTGCCAGCAGCTTGGCGGGAGCGACCTACGAGCAGTACTTC. Its translation reads: CASSLAGATYEQYF.